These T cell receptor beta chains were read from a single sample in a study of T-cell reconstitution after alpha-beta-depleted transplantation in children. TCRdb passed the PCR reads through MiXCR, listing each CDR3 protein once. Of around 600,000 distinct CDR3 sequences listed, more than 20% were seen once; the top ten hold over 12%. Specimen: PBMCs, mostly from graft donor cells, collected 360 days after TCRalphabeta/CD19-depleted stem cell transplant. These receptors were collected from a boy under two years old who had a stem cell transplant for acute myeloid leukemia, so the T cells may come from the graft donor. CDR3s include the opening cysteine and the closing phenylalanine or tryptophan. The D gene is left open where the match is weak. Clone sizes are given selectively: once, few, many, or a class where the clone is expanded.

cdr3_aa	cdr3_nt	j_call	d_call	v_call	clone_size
CSARDPGRSNTEAFF	TGCAGTGCTAGAGATCCTGGAAGGAGTAACACTGAAGCTTTCTTT	TRBJ1-1	NA	TRBV20-1	few
CSVELAFTDTQYF	TGCAGTGTTGAACTTGCCTTCACAGATACGCAGTATTTT	TRBJ2-3	NA	TRBV20-1	many
CAISEGEYGYTF	TGTGCCATCAGTGAGGGGGAGTATGGCTACACCTTC	TRBJ1-2	NA	TRBV10-3	many
CSVDGSRSGAQETQYF	TGCAGCGTTGATGGGAGTAGGTCTGGGGCACAAGAGACCCAGTACTTC	TRBJ2-5	NA	TRBV29-1	few
CASSLGQDDQPQHF	TGCGCCAGCAGCCTCGGACAGGATGATCAGCCCCAGCATTTT	TRBJ1-5	TRBD1	TRBV5-1	NA
CASSLASTSNQPQHF	TGTGCCAGCAGCTTAGCCTCCACAAGTAATCAGCCCCAGCATTTT	TRBJ1-5	NA	TRBV7-2	few
CASRDRGDNYGYTF	TGTGCCAGCAGGGACAGGGGGGATAACTATGGCTACACCTTC	TRBJ1-2	TRBD1	TRBV6-1	NA
CASSASRTDRSNQPQHF	TGTGCCAGCAGCGCCTCTCGGACGGACCGAAGCAATCAGCCCCAGCATTTT	TRBJ1-5	NA	TRBV6-5	NA
CASCFVRFGGPNTDTQYF	TGTGCCAGCTGTTTCGTGAGGTTTGGGGGGCCAAACACAGATACGCAGTATTTT	TRBJ2-3	NA	TRBV12-3/TRBV12-4	NA
CSGGTLQPQHF	TGCAGCGGAGGCACCCTGCAGCCCCAGCATTTT	TRBJ1-5	NA	TRBV29-1	many
CSARDLTGTTDEQYF	TGCAGTGCTAGAGATCTGACAGGGACGACAGACGAGCAGTACTTC	TRBJ2-7	TRBD1	TRBV20-1	few
CSARSGVGGTGELFF	TGCAGTGCTAGGTCGGGGGTCGGAGGCACCGGGGAGCTGTTTTTT	TRBJ2-2	NA	TRBV20-1	NA
CSVKIVGWDTEAFF	TGCAGCGTTAAAATCGTGGGATGGGACACTGAAGCTTTCTTT	TRBJ1-1	NA	TRBV29-1	NA
CSARWTSGGAAYEQYF	TGCAGTGCTAGGTGGACTAGCGGGGGGGCCGCCTACGAGCAGTACTTC	TRBJ2-7	TRBD2	TRBV20-1	many
CASSRWRGAQQETQYF	TGTGCCAGCAGTCGATGGCGCGGGGCCCAGCAAGAGACCCAGTACTTC	TRBJ2-5	NA	TRBV12-3/TRBV12-4	few
CASSVGWASESEKLFF	TGTGCCAGCAGCGTAGGTTGGGCCTCGGAGTCCGAAAAACTGTTTTTT	TRBJ1-4	NA	TRBV9	NA
CASSWTGRERPNYGYTF	TGTGCCAGCAGCTGGACGGGGAGGGAGAGACCTAACTATGGCTACACCTTC	TRBJ1-2	NA	TRBV5-5	many
CATQGGGANTEAFF	TGTGCCACCCAGGGGGGGGGAGCGAACACTGAAGCTTTCTTT	TRBJ1-1	TRBD1	TRBV15	few
CASSMLRGYNEQFF	TGTGCCAGTAGTATGTTAAGGGGGTACAATGAGCAGTTCTTC	TRBJ2-1	NA	TRBV19	NA
CASSYHILRSQSRAERTIYF	TGTGCCAGCAGTTACCATATTTTGAGGTCACAGTCTAGGGCCGAACGAACCATATATTTT	TRBJ1-3	NA	TRBV6-2/TRBV6-3	NA
CASTPRGGPTDTQYF	TGTGCCAGCACCCCCCGCGGGGGCCCCACAGATACGCAGTATTTT	TRBJ2-3	NA	TRBV12-3/TRBV12-4	few
CATSRDYEGGEQFF	TGTGCCACCAGCAGAGATTACGAGGGAGGGGAGCAGTTCTTC	TRBJ2-1	TRBD2	TRBV15	many
CASRGTGSPRALHF	TGTGCCAGCAGGGGAACCGGGAGCCCCAGGGCCCTCCACTTT	TRBJ1-6	NA	TRBV12-3/TRBV12-4	many
CASRRRDLETQYF	TGTGCCAGCAGGAGAAGGGATCTGGAGACCCAGTACTTC	TRBJ2-5	NA	TRBV27	few
CASSLGQGKQYF	TGTGCCAGCAGCCTTGGACAGGGGAAGCAGTACTTC	TRBJ2-7	TRBD1	TRBV6-5	many
CASSLGGEVREQFF	TGTGCCAGCAGCTTAGGGGGCGAGGTTCGGGAGCAGTTCTTC	TRBJ2-1	NA	TRBV7-9	many
CATSDSTKDREPQETQYF	TGTGCCACCAGTGATTCGACCAAGGACAGGGAACCGCAAGAGACCCAGTACTTC	TRBJ2-5	TRBD1	TRBV24-1	few
CASSPNPNEQFF	TGTGCCAGCAGCCCGAACCCCAATGAGCAGTTCTTC	TRBJ2-1	NA	TRBV7-9	NA
CSVGTSTDTQYF	TGCAGCGTGGGTACAAGCACAGATACGCAGTATTTT	TRBJ2-3	NA	TRBV29-1	many
CASSSTLDTDTQYF	TGTGCCAGCAGCAGTACCCTGGACACAGATACGCAGTATTTT	TRBJ2-3	NA	TRBV7-3	many
CSVGGGETQYF	TGCAGCGTTGGGGGAGGGGAGACCCAGTACTTC	TRBJ2-5	TRBD2	TRBV29-1	many
CSARATSSGEQYF	TGCAGTGCTAGAGCGACTAGTTCGGGCGAGCAGTACTTC	TRBJ2-7	NA	TRBV20-1	NA
CSARDSRTSGGPSYEQYF	TGCAGTGCTAGAGATAGTAGGACTAGCGGGGGGCCGTCCTACGAGCAGTACTTC	TRBJ2-7	TRBD2	TRBV20-1	few
CAISPTGATEAFF	TGTGCCATCAGCCCGACAGGGGCCACTGAAGCTTTCTTT	TRBJ1-1	TRBD1	TRBV10-3	many
CASSLAGPGPQHF	TGTGCCAGCAGCTTAGCGGGCCCAGGGCCCCAGCATTTT	TRBJ1-5	NA	TRBV7-9	many
CAIMDSEQYF	TGTGCCATCATGGATTCCGAGCAGTACTTC	TRBJ2-7	NA	TRBV10-3	NA
CASKTGHNQPQHF	TGTGCCAGCAAGACAGGACACAATCAGCCCCAGCATTTT	TRBJ1-5	NA	TRBV12-3/TRBV12-4	few
CAWNRGRLEKLFF	TGTGCCTGGAACAGGGGGCGATTGGAAAAACTGTTTTTT	TRBJ1-4	TRBD1	TRBV30	NA
CASTLGGRATGELFF	TGTGCCAGCACCTTAGGGGGGCGGGCCACCGGGGAGCTGTTTTTT	TRBJ2-2	NA	TRBV12-3/TRBV12-4	few
CASSQRWSRKETQYF	TGTGCCAGCAGCCAACGGTGGTCTAGAAAAGAGACCCAGTACTTC	TRBJ2-5	NA	TRBV14	NA
CASSRTGQASYEQYF	TGTGCCAGCAGCCGGACGGGACAGGCATCCTACGAGCAGTACTTC	TRBJ2-7	TRBD1	TRBV6-1	few
CASSDIRYGYTF	TGTGCCAGCAGTGACATCCGCTATGGCTACACCTTC	TRBJ1-2	NA	TRBV6-5	NA
CATSDLSPQGEGEQFF	TGTGCCACCAGTGATTTATCCCCACAGGGGGAGGGTGAGCAGTTCTTC	TRBJ2-1	NA	TRBV24-1	NA
CSARGHIEAFF	TGCAGTGCTAGGGGCCATATTGAAGCTTTCTTT	TRBJ1-1	NA	TRBV20-1	NA
CASSYRGQAKTTQYF	TGTGCCAGCAGTTACCGAGGACAGGCCAAGACTACGCAGTATTTT	TRBJ2-3	TRBD1	TRBV6-5	many
CSARQNIQYF	TGCAGTGCTAGACAAAACATTCAGTACTTC	TRBJ2-4	NA	TRBV20-1	NA
CSGRGQANTEAFF	TGCAGCGGGAGGGGACAGGCGAACACTGAAGCTTTCTTT	TRBJ1-1	TRBD1	TRBV29-1	NA
CSAPKEVIAEAFF	TGCAGTGCTCCCAAGGAGGTCATAGCTGAAGCTTTCTTT	TRBJ1-1	NA	TRBV20-1	NA
CASSVGGSKQFF	TGTGCCAGCAGCGTAGGAGGGAGTAAGCAGTTCTTC	TRBJ2-1	NA	TRBV9	few
CASRQVTFADTQYF	TGTGCCAGCAGGCAGGTTACTTTCGCAGATACGCAGTATTTT	TRBJ2-3	NA	TRBV27	many
CASNLPGQIYEQYF	TGTGCCAGCAACCTTCCGGGACAGATCTACGAGCAGTACTTC	TRBJ2-7	TRBD1	TRBV7-9	NA
CASSPKTGANYGYTF	TGTGCCAGCAGCCCAAAGACAGGAGCTAACTATGGCTACACCTTC	TRBJ1-2	NA	TRBV7-9	few
CASSHRQVTGINNSPLHF	TGCGCCAGCAGCCACCGCCAAGTAACAGGGATAAATAATTCACCCCTCCACTTT	TRBJ1-6	NA	TRBV4-3	many
CSAYPPQTGSRETQYF	TGCAGTGCTTATCCCCCCCAGACAGGGTCGAGAGAGACCCAGTACTTC	TRBJ2-5	TRBD1	TRBV20-1	NA
CASSFSLGDYSNQPQHF	TGTGCCAGCAGCTTTTCCCTCGGGGATTATAGCAATCAGCCCCAGCATTTT	TRBJ1-5	NA	TRBV5-5	NA
CASSPAAWDYTF	TGTGCCAGCAGTCCCGCGGCCTGGGACTACACCTTC	TRBJ1-2	NA	TRBV7-2	NA